This TCR beta chain was identified in a study of blood T cell repertoires in COVID-19. Study overall: PBMCs, B-cell-depleted T cells, or T cells were the source of the cDNA or gDNA that made up the material.

TCRdb's copy holds only in-frame clones and misses some; the assay was immunoSEQ multiplex PCR. The repertoire holds nearly 200,000 clones, with 70% to 90% as singletons. The source of this sequence is a woman between 65 and 79 years old with active or convalescent COVID-19. Sample: peripheral blood.

The CDR3 loop is CASSGVAGLVLYTDTQYF. CDR3 bases: TGTGCCAGCAGTGGGGTGGCGGGGCTAGTCCTTTACACAGATACGCAGTATTTT. V and J are TRBV6-1 and TRBJ2-3, with D perhaps matching TRBD2 (6 bases). This CDR3 has 18 residues. V was pared by 4 bases and J by 2 bases, with 22 bases between. Germline V gene sequence: CDR1 MNHNS, CDR2 SASEGT.